The present entry profiles one T cell receptor (beta chain) with its context. What it binds is unknown. The data belong to a study of siplizumab effects on memory and regulatory T cells. General study results and limits: No functional test confirmed suppression by proliferating siplizumab-culture Tregs.

The study assayed 75,000 to 100,000 TCR templates per sample. TCRdb's table, derived via immunoSEQ multiplex PCR, lists solely in-frame clones and lacks some. The repertoire consists of around 61,000 clones, with around 97% occurring once and the leading ten covering approximately 0.99%. The CDR3 has 13 amino acids. V was cut by 6 bases and J by 11 bases, with 20 bases left in between. Per the germline V gene, CDR1 is SNHLY and CDR2 is FYNNEI. The chain recombines TRBV2 with TRBJ2-7; tentatively, D is TRBD1 (7 bases). The sequence came from a human donor in good health. Sequenced: naive CD8+ T cells sorted from blood. CDR3 DNA sequence: TGTGCCAGCAGGCTCCCCGGGAGTGACAGGGAGTACTTC. It codes for CASRLPGSDREYF.